This T cell receptor (beta chain) came from a study of T cell responses to AZD1222 COVID-19 vaccine. CDR3 length: 15 amino acids. Germline CDR1 and CDR2: SGDLS and YYNGEE. The V segment lost 4 bases and the J segment 1 base; nucleotides outside the gene matches: 3. Findings and caveats of the study: Donors skewed white British and female; clonal diversity was possibly underestimated. Close to half of all spike-specific TCRs reportedly target regions of the variants that are unmutated.

Sequencing used immunoSEQ multiplex PCR; TCRdb keeps in-frame clones, though not all of them. The table lists over 100,000 clones, 75% to 85% of them singletons, with 7.9% in the top ten. Worth noting for this clone: Its target is not known.

Material: peripheral blood, obtained 28 days after the second dose of the MenACWY control vaccine. This sequence originates from an adult who received the MenACWY meningococcal vaccine as a control. The rearrangement links TRBV9 to TRBJ2-1; 9 bases align to TRBD1. The CDR3 loop reads CASSTGQGSYNEQFF. The CDR3, as DNA: TGTGCCAGCAGCACCGGACAGGGGTCCTACAATGAGCAGTTCTTC.